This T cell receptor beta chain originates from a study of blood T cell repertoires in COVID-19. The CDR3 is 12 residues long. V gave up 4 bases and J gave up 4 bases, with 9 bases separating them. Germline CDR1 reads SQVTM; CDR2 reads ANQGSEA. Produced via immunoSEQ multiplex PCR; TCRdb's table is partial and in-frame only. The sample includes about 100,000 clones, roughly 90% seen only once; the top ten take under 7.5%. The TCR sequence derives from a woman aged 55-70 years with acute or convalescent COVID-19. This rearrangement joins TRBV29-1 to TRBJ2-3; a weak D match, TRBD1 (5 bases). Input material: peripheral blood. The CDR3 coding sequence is TGCAGCGTTGCAAGGGGCGCAGATACGCAGTATTTT. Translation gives CSVARGADTQYF.